The clone carrying this T cell receptor beta chain was counted only a few times. PCR used 60 Vbeta primers and 13 Jbeta primers. The method was immunoSEQ multiplex PCR; TCRdb's version includes in-frame clones alone and lacks a portion of them. The table has some 87,000 clones, less than 65% seen once. This entry is derived from a study of cytomegalovirus exposure and HLA in healthy donors. The germline V gene has CDR1 MNHEY and CDR2 SMNVEV (reference sequence). V was clipped by 6 bases and J by 1 base; unmatched bases: 6. CDR3 length: 15 amino acids. The sequencing input was PBMCs. The rearrangement links TRBV27 to TRBJ1-3, with 7 bases fitting TRBD1. The clonotype comes from a woman aged 25 to 39 in good health and CMV-seropositive. Written as DNA, the CDR3 is TGTGCCAGCAGACTACAGGGGTCTTCTGGAAACACCATATATTTT. This encodes CASRLQGSSGNTIYF.